This T cell receptor beta chain was sequenced during a study of Ad26.COV2.S vaccination and SARS-CoV-2 variants. Study-wide points: Placebo recipients showed lower spike-specific TCR breadth than vaccinees. Spike-specific CD8+ and CD4+ T cell responses reportedly showed substantial breadth after vaccination. Vaccine and placebo groups showed comparable non-spike TCR breadth.

The assay was immunoSEQ multiplex PCR, and TCRdb's table has in-frame clones only and misses some. The repertoire holds more than 250,000 clones, approximately 89% seen once, with around 3.5% in the top ten. Treatment indicated: 19 received Ad26.COV2.S at low or high dose, single or two shots; 5 received placebo; per-sample allocation not given. Specimen acquisition occurred on day 63 following the initial vaccine or placebo injection. V was trimmed by 2 bases and J by 8 bases, leaving 10 bases between them. The CDR3 length is 14 residues. Germline CDR1 reads PRHDT; CDR2 reads FYEKMQ (reference sequence). The count of this clone is one. Its target is unknown.

The chain links TRBV13 to TRBJ1-6; tentative D call: TRBD1 (6 bases). The sequence derives from a person between 18 and 60 years old who received the Ad26.COV2.S COVID-19 vaccine or a placebo. The sequencing here drew on peripheral blood, taken in a trial of Ad26.COV2.S vaccine versus placebo. The CDR3 DNA follows: TGTGCCAGCAGCTTAACAGCAGGGGATTCACCCCTCCACTTT. The encoded protein is CASSLTAGDSPLHF.